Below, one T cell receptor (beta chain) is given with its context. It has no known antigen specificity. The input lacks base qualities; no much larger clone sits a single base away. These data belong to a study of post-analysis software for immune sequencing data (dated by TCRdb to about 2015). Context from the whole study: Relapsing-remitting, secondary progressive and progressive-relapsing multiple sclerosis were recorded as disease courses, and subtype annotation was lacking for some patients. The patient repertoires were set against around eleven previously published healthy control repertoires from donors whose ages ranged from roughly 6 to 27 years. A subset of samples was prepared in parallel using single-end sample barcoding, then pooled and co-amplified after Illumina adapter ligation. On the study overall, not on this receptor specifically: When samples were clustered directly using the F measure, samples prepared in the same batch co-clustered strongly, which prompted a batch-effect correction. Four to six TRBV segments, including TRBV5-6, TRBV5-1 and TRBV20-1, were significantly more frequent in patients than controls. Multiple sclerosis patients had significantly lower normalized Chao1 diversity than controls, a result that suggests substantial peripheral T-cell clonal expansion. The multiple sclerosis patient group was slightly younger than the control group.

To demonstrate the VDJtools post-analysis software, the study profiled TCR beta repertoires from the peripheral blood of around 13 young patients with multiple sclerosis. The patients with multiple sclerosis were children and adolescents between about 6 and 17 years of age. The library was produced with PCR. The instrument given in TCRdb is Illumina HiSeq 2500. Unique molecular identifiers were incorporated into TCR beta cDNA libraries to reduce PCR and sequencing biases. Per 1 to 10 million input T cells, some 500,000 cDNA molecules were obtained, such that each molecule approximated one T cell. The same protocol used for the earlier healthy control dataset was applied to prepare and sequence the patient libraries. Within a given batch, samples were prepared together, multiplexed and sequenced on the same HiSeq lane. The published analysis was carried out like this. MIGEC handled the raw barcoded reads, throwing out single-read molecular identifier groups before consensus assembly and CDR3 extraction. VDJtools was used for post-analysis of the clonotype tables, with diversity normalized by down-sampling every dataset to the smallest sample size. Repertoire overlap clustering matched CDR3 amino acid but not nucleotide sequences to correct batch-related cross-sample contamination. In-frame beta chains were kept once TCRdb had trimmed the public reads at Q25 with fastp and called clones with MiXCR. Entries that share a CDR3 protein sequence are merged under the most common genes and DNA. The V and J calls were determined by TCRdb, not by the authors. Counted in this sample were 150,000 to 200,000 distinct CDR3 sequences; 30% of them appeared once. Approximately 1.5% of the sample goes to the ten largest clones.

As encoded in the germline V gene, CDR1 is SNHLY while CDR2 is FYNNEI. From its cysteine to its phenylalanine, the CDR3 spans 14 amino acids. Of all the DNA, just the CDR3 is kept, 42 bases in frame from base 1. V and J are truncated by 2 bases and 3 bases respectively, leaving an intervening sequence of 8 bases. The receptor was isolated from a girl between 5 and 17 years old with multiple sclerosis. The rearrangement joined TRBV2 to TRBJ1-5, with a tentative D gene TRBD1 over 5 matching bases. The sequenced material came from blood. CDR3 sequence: CASSERGNNQPQHF. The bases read TGTGCCAGCAGTGAAAGGGGCAACAATCAGCCCCAGCATTTT.